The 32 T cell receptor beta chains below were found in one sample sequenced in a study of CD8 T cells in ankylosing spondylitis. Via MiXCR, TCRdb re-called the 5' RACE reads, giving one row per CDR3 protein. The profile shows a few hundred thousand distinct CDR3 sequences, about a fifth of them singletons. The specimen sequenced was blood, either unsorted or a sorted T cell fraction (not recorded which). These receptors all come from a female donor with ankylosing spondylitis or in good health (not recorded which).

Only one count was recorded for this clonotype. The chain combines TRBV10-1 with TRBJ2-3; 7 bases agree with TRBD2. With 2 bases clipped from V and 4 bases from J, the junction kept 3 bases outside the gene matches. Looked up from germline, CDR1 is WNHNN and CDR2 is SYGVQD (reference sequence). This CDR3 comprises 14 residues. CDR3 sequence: CASSEKAGSDTQYF. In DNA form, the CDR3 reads TGCGCCAGCAGTGAGAAAGCGGGATCAGATACGCAGTATTTT.

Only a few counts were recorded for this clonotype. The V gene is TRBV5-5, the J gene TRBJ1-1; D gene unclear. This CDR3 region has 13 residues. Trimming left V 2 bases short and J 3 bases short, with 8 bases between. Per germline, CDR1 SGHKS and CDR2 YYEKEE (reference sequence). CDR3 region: CASSFRSDTEAFF. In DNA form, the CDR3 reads TGTGCCAGCAGCTTTCGATCCGACACTGAAGCTTTCTTT.

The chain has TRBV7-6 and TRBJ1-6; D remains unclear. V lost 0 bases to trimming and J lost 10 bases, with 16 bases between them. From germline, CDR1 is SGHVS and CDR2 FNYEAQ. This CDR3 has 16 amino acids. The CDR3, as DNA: TGTGCCAGCAGCTTAGCGGGCGACAAAGATCGATCACCCCTCCACTTT. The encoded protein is CASSLAGDKDRSPLHF.

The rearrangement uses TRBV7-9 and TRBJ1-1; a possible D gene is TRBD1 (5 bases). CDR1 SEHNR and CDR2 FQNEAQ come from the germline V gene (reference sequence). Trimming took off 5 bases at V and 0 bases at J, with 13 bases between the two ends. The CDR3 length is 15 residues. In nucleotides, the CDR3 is TGTGCCAGCAGCCCGTATGGGGCGGTGAACACTGAAGCTTTCTTT. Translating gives CASSPYGAVNTEAFF.

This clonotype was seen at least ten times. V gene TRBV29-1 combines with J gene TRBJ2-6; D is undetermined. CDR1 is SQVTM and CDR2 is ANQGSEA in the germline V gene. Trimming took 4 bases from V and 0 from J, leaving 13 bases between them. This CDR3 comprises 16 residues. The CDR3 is CSVGSDKFSGANVLTF. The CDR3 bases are TGCAGCGTTGGGAGTGACAAATTCTCTGGGGCCAACGTCCTGACTTTC.

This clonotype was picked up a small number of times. The CDR3 here is CAIKGDASRGYTF. CDR3 in DNA: TGTGCCATCAAAGGGGACGCCTCTCGAGGCTACACCTTC. This sequence joins TRBV10-3 and TRBJ1-2; possible D gene TRBD1, 5 bases. Trimming took off 7 bases at V and 8 bases at J, with 17 bases between the two ends. Germline values: CDR1 ENHRY, CDR2 SYGVKD. The CDR3 covers 13 residues.

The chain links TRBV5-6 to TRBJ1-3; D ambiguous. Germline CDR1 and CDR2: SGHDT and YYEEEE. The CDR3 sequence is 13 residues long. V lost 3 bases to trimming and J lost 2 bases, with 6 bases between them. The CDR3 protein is CASSWATGNTIYF. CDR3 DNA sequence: TGTGCCAGCAGCTGGGCCACTGGAAACACCATATATTTT. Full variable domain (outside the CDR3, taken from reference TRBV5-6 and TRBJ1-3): DAGVTQSPTHLIKTRGQQVTLRCSPKSGHDTVSWYQQALGQGPQFIFQYYEEEERQRGNFPDRFSGHQFPNYSSELNVNALLLGDSALYLCASSWATGNTIYFGEGSWLTVV.

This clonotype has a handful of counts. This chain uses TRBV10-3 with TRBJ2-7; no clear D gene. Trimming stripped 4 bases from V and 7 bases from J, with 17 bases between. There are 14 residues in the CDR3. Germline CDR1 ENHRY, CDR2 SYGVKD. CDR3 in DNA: TGTGCCATCAGTGCGGGTGTGGATACCGGGGAGCAGTACTTC. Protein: CAISAGVDTGEQYF.

This chain's CDR3 is CASSVGHNTDTQYF. CDR3 sequence (DNA): TGTGCCAGCAGCGTGGGACACAACACAGATACGCAGTATTTT. The rearrangement uses TRBV11-2 and TRBJ2-3; possible D gene TRBD1, 6 bases. CDR1 SGHAT and CDR2 FQNNGV come from the germline V gene. CDR3 length: 14 residues. The ends were cut back, 5 bases at V and 2 bases at J, with 11 bases in the middle.

CDR3 coding DNA: TGTGCCAGCTCACCACCGAGGGAGCGGGAGAGAGATACGCAGTATTTT. It encodes CASSPPRERERDTQYF. The chain carries TRBV18 and TRBJ2-3; TRBD2 agrees at 8 bases. This CDR3 region has 16 residues. The germline CDR1 and CDR2 sequences are KGHSH and LQKENI. The ends lost 0 bases at V and 5 bases at J; junction bases unmatched: 7.

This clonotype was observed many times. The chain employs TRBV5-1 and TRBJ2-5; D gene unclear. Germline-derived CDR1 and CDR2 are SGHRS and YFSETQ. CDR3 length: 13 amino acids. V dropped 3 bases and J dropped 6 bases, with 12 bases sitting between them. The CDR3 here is CASSSFGIQTQYF. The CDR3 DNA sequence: TGCGCCAGCAGCTCCTTTGGCATACAGACCCAGTACTTC.

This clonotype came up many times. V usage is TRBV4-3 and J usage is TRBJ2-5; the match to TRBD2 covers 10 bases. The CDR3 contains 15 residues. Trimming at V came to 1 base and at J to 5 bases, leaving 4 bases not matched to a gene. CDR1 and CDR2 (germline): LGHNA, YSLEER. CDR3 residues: CASSQALSGRETQYF. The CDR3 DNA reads TGCGCCAGCAGCCAAGCACTTAGCGGGAGGGAGACCCAGTACTTC.

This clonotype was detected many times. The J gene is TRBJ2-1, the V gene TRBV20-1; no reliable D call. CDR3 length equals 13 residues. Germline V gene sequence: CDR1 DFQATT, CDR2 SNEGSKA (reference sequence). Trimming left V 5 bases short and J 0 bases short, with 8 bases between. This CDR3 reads CSAPTSSYNEQFF. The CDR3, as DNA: TGCAGTGCTCCTACAAGCTCCTACAATGAGCAGTTCTTC.

The CDR3 here is CSASGDFGAQYF. The CDR3 coding sequence is TGCAGTGCTTCCGGGGATTTCGGGGCGCAGTATTTT. V is TRBV20-1 and J is TRBJ2-3, with a possible D match to TRBD2 (5 bases). The CDR3 runs to 12 residues. Germline V CDR1 and CDR2: DFQATT, SNEGSKA (reference sequence). V was pared by 5 bases and J by 10 bases, with 16 bases between.

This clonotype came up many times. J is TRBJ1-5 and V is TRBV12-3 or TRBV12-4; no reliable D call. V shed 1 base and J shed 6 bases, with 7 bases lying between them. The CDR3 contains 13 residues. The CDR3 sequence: CASSLVWGQPQHF. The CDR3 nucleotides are TGTGCCAGCAGTTTAGTCTGGGGTCAGCCCCAGCATTTT.

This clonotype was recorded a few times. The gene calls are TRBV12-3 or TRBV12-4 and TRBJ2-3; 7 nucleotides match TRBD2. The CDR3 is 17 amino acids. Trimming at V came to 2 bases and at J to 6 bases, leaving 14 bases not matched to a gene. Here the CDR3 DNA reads TGTGCCAGCAGTTTACCCACTAGCGTCGAGTTAGCGGATACGCAGTATTTT. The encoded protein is CASSLPTSVELADTQYF.

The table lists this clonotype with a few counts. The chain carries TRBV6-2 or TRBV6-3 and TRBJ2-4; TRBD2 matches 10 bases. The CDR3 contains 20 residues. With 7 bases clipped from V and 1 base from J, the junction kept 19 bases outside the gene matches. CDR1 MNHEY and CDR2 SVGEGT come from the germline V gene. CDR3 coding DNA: TGTGCCAGCAATCCTCTCCCGGGACTAGCGCCTGGGGAGGCCAAAAACATTCAGTACTTC. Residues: CASNPLPGLAPGEAKNIQYF.

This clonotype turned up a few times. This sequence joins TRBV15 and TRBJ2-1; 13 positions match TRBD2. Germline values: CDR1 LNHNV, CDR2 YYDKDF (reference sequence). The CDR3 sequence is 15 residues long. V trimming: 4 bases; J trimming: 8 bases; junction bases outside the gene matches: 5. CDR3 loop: CATSTGTSGIYEQFF. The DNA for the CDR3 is TGTGCCACCAGCACCGGGACTAGCGGGATCTATGAGCAGTTCTTC.

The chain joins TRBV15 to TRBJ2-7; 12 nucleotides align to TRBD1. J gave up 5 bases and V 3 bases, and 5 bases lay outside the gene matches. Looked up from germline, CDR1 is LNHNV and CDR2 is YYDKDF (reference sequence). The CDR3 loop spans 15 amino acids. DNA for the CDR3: TGTGCCACCAGCAGGGGGACAGGGGGCCTCGACGAGCAGTACTTC. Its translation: CATSRGTGGLDEQYF.

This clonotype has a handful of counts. CDR3 loop: CASSHSGRETQYF. CDR3 DNA sequence: TGTGCCAGCAGCCATAGCGGGAGGGAGACCCAGTACTTC. This chain links TRBV3-1 with TRBJ2-5; TRBD2 matches at 10 bases. The trim removed 3 bases at V and 5 bases at J, leaving 0 bases unmatched. There are 13 residues in the CDR3. Germline CDR1 reads LGHDT; CDR2 reads YNNKEL (reference sequence).

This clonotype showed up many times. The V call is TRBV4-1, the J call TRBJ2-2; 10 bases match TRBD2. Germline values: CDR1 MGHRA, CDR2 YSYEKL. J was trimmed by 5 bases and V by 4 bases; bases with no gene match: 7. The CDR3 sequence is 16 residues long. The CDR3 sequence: CASSRLGTSETGELFF. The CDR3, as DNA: TGCGCCAGCAGCCGCCTAGGGACTAGCGAGACCGGGGAGCTGTTTTTT.

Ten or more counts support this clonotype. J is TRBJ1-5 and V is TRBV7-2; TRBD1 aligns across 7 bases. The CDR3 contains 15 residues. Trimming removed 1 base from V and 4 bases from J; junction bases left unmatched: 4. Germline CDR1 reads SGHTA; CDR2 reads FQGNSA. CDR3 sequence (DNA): TGTGCCAGCAGCTTAGGGACAGGCCTGAATCAGCCCCAGCATTTT. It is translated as CASSLGTGLNQPQHF.

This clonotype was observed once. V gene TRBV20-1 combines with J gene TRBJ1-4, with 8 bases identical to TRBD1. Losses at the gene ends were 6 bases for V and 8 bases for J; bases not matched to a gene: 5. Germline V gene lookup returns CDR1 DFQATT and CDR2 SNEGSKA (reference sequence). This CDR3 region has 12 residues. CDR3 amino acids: CSASGGGEKLFF. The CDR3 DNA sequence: TGCAGTGCGTCAGGGGGCGGGGAAAAACTGTTTTTT.

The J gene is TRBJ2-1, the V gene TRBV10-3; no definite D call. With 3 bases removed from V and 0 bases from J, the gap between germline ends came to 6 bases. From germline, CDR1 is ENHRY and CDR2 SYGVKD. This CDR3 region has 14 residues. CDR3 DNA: TGTGCCATCAGTGATCGGAGCTCCTACAATGAGCAGTTCTTC. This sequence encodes CAISDRSSYNEQFF.

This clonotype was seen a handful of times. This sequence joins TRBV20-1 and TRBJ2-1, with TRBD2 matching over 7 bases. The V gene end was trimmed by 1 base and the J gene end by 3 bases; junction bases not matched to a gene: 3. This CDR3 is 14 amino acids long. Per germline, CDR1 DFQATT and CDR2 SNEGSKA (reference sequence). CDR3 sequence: CSARVAGVYNEQFF. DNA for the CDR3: TGCAGTGCTAGAGTCGCGGGAGTCTACAATGAGCAGTTCTTC.

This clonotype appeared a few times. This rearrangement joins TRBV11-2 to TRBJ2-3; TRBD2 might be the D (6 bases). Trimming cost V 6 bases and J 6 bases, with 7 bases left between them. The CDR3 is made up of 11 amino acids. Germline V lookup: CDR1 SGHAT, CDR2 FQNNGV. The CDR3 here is CASREGDTQYF. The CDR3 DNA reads TGTGCCAGCAGGGAGGGGGATACGCAGTATTTT.

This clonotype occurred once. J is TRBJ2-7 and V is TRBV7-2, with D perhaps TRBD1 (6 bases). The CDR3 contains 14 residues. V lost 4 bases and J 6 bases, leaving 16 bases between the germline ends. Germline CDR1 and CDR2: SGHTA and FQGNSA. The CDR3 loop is CASSSSTGDLEQYF. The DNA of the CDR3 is TGTGCCAGCAGCTCCTCGACAGGAGACCTCGAGCAGTACTTC.

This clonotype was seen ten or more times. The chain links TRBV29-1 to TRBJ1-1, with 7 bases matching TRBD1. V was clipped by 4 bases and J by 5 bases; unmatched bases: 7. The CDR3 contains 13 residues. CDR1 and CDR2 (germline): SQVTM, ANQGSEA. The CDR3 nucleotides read TGCAGCGTTGTAACAGGGGCGGTGACTGAAGCTTTCTTT. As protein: CSVVTGAVTEAFF. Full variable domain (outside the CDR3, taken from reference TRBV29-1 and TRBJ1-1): SAVISQKPSRDICQRGTSLTIQCQVDSQVTMMFWYRQQPGQSLTLIATANQGSEATYESGFVIDKFPISRPNLTFSTLTVSNMSPEDSSIYLCSVVTGAVTEAFFGQGTRLTVV.

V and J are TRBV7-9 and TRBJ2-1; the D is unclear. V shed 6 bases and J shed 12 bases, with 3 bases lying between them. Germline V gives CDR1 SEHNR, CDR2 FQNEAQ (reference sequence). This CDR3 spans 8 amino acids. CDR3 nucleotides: TGTGCCAGCAGTTTGCAGTTCTTC. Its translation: CASSLQFF.

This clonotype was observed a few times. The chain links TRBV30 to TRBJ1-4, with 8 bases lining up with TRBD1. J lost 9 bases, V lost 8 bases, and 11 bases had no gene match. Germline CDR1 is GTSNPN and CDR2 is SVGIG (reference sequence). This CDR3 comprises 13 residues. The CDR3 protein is CAGGKDRVKKLFF. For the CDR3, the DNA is TGTGCCGGAGGGAAGGACAGGGTTAAAAAACTGTTTTTT.

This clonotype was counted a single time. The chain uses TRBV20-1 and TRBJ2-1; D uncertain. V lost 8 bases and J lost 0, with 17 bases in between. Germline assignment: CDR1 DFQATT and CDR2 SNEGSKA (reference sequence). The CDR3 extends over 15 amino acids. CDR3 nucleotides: TGCAGTCTACTTAGCCCGGAGATCTCCTACAATGAGCAGTTCTTC. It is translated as CSLLSPEISYNEQFF.

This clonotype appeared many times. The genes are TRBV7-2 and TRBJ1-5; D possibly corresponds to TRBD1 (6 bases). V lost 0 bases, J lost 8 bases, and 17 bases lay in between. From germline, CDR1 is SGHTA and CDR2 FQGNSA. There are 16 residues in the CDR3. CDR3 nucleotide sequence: TGTGCCAGCAGCTTAGCCTCCGGGACACCTTTGGAGCCCCAGCATTTT. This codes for CASSLASGTPLEPQHF. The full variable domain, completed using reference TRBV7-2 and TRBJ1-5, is GAGVSQSPSNKVTEKGKDVELRCDPISGHTALYWYRQSLGQGLEFLIYFQGNSAPDKSGLPSDRFSAERTGGSVSTLTIQRTQQEDSAVYLCASSLASGTPLEPQHFGDGTRLSIL.